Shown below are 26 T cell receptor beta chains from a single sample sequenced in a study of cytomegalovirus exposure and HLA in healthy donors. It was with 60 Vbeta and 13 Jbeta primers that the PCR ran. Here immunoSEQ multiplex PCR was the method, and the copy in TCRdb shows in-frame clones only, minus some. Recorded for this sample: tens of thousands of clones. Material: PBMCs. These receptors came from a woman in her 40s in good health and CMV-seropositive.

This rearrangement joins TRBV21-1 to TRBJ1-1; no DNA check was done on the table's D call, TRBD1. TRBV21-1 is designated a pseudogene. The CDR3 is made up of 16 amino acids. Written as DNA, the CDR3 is TGTGCCAGCAGCACACCGAGGACAGCAGTGAACACTGAAGCTTTCTTT. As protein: CASSTPRTAVNTEAFF.

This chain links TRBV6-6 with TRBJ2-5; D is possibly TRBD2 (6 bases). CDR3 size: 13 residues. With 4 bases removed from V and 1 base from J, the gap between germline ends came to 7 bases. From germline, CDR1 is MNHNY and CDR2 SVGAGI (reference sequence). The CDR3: CASSWEVQETQYF. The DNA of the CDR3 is TGTGCCAGCAGTTGGGAGGTCCAAGAGACCCAGTACTTC.

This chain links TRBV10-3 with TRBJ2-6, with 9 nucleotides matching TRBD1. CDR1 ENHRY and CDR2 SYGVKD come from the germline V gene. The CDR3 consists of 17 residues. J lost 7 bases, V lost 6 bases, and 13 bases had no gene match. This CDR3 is CAIRAPGQGSLANVLTF. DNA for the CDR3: TGTGCCATCAGAGCCCCGGGACAGGGTTCCCTTGCCAACGTCCTGACTTTC.

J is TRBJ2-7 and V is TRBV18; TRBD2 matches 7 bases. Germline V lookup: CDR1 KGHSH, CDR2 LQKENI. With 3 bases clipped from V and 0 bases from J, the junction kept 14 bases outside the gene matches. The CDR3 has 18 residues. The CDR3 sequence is CASSPEGAAGLHSYEQYF. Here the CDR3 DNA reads TGTGCCAGCTCACCCGAAGGGGCAGCGGGGCTCCACTCCTACGAGCAGTACTTC.

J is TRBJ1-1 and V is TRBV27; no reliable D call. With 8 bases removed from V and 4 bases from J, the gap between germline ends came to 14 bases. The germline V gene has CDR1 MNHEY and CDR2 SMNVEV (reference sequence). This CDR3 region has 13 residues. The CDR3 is CASSAVFRTEAFF. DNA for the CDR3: TGTGCCAGCTCAGCGGTATTTCGCACTGAAGCTTTCTTT.

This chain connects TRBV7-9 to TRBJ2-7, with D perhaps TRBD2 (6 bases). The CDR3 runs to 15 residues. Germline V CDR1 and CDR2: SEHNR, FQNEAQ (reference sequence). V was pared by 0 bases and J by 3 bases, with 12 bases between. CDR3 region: CASSLASGTHYEQYF. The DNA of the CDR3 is TGTGCCAGCAGCTTAGCATCGGGGACTCACTACGAGCAGTACTTC.

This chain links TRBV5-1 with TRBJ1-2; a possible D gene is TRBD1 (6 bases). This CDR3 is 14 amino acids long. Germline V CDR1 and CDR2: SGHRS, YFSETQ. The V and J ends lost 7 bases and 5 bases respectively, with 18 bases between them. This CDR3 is CASGPTGTSYGYTF. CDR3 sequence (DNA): TGCGCCAGCGGACCAACCGGGACAAGTTATGGCTACACCTTC.

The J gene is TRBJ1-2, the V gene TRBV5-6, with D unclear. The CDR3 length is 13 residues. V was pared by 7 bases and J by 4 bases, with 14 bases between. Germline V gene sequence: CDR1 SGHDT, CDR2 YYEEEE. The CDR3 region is CASEKRRLYGYTF. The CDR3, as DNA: TGTGCCAGCGAAAAAAGACGACTCTATGGCTACACCTTC.

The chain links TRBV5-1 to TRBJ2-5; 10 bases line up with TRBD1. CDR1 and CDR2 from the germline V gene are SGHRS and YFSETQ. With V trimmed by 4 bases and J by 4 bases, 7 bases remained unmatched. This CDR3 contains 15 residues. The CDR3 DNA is TGCGCCAGCAGCGCGGGACAGGGGTTGGGAGAGACCCAGTACTTC. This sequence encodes CASSAGQGLGETQYF.

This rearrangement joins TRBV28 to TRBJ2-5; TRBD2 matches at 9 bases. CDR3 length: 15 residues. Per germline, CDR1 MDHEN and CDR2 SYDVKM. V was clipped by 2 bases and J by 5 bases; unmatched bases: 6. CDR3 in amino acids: CASSLAGGGVETQYF. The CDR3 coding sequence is TGTGCCAGCAGTTTAGCGGGAGGGGGTGTGGAGACCCAGTACTTC.

CDR3 DNA sequence: TGTGCCAGCAGGGCCGAGGTGCAGGGTCAGCCCCAGCATTTT. Translating it yields CASRAEVQGQPQHF. V usage is TRBV2 and J usage is TRBJ1-5; TRBD1 is a possible D gene (5 bases). The CDR3 runs 14 residues. Trimming pared 6 bases from V and 6 bases from J, leaving 15 bases between. Germline values: CDR1 SNHLY, CDR2 FYNNEI. Together with reference TRBV2 and TRBJ1-5, the CDR3 gives the full variable domain: EPEVTQTPSHQVTQMGQEVILRCVPISNHLYFYWYRQILGQKVEFLVSFYNNEISEKSEIFDDQFSVERPDGSNFTLKIRSTKLEDSAMYFCASRAEVQGQPQHFGDGTRLSIL.

CDR3 sequence (DNA): TGTGCCAGCAGCTTGGATGGAGGACCCCTCCACTTT. Its translation is CASSLDGGPLHF. The chain carries TRBV5-4 and TRBJ1-6; D uncertain. Germline V gene lookup returns CDR1 SGHNT and CDR2 YYREEE (reference sequence). The V end was cut by 0 bases, the J end by 12 bases, with 7 bases between. This CDR3 spans 12 amino acids.

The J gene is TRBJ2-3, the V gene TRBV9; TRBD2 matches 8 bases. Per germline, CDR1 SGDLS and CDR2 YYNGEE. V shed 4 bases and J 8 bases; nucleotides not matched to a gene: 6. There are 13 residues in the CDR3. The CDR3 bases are TGTGCCAGCAGCCCAGCGGGAGCGGGTACGCAGTATTTT. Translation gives CASSPAGAGTQYF. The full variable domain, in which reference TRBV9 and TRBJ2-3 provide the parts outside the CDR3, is DSGVTQTPKHLITATGQRVTLRCSPRSGDLSVYWYQQSLDQGLQFLIQYYNGEERAKGNILERFSAQQFPDLHSELNLSSLELGDSALYFCASSPAGAGTQYFGPGTRLTVL.

CDR3 DNA: TGTGCCAGCAGTTTAAGACAGGGTAGCTATGGCTACACCTTC. Translation: CASSLRQGSYGYTF. V gene TRBV28 combines with J gene TRBJ1-2, with 7 bases fitting TRBD1. After removal of 2 bases from V and 4 bases from J, the junction contained 4 bases not matched to a gene. Germline lookup yields CDR1 MDHEN and CDR2 SYDVKM. The CDR3 consists of 14 residues.

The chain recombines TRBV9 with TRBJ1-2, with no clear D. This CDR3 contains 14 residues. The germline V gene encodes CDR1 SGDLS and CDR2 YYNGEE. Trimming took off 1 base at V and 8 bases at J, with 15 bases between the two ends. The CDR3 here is CASSVIRETGGYTF. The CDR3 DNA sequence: TGTGCCAGCAGCGTAATTCGGGAAACGGGAGGCTACACCTTC. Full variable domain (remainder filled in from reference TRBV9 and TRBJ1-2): DSGVTQTPKHLITATGQRVTLRCSPRSGDLSVYWYQQSLDQGLQFLIQYYNGEERAKGNILERFSAQQFPDLHSELNLSSLELGDSALYFCASSVIRETGGYTFGSGTRLTVV.

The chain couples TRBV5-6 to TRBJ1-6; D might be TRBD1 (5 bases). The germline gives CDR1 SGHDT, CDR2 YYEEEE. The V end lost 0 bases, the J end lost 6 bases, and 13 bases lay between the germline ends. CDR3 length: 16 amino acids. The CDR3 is CASSLAGAGINSPLHF. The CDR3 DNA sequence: TGTGCCAGCAGCTTGGCCGGGGCGGGGATTAATTCACCCCTCCACTTT.

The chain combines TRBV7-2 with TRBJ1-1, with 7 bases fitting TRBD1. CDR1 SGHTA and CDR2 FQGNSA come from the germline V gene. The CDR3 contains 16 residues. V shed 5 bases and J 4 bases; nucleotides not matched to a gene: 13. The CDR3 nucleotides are TGTGCCAGCAGCCCCAGTGGGGAAAGGACAGGCACTGAAGCTTTCTTT. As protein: CASSPSGERTGTEAFF.

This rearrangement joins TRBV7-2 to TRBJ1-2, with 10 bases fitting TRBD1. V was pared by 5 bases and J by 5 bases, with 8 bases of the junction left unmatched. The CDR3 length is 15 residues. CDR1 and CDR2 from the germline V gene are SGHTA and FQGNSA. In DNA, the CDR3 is TGTGCCAGCAGCCGACGACAGGGGGCTTTTTATGGCTACACCTTC. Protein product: CASSRRQGAFYGYTF. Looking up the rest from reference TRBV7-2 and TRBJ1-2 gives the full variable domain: GAGVSQSPSNKVTEKGKDVELRCDPISGHTALYWYRQSLGQGLEFLIYFQGNSAPDKSGLPSDRFSAERTGGSVSTLTIQRTQQEDSAVYLCASSRRQGAFYGYTFGSGTRLTVV.

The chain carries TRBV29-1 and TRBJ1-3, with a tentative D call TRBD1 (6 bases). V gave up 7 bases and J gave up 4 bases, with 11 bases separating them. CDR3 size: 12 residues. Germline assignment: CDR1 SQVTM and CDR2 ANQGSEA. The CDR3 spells CSAKTGGNTIYF. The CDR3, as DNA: TGCAGCGCTAAGACAGGCGGAAACACCATATATTTT.

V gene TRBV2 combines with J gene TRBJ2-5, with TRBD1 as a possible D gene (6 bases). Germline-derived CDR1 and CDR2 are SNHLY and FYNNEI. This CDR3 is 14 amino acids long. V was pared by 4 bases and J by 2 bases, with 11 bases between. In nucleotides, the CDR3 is TGTGCCAGCAGTGGGGACCAGGGGCAAGAGACCCAGTACTTC. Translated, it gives CASSGDQGQETQYF. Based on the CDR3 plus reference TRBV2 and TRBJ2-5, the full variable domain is EPEVTQTPSHQVTQMGQEVILRCVPISNHLYFYWYRQILGQKVEFLVSFYNNEISEKSEIFDDQFSVERPDGSNFTLKIRSTKLEDSAMYFCASSGDQGQETQYFGPGTRLLVL.

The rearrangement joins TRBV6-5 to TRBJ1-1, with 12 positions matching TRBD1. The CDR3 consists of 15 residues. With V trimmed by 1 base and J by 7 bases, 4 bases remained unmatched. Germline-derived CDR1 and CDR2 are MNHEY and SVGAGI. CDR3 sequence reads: CASSYWGQGAGEAFF. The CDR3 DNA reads TGTGCCAGCAGTTACTGGGGACAGGGGGCAGGTGAAGCTTTCTTT.

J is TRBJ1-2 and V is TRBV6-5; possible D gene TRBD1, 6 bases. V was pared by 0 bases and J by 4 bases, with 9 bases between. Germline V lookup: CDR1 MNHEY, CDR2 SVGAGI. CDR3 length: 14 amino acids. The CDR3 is CASSYSGQFYGYTF. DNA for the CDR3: TGTGCCAGCAGTTACTCCGGACAGTTCTATGGCTACACCTTC.

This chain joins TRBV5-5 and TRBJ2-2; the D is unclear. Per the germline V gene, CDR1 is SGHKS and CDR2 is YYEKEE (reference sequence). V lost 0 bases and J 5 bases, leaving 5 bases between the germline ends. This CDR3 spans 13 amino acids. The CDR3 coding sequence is TGTGCCAGCAGCTTGGGCGCAACCGGGGAGCTGTTTTTT. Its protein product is CASSLGATGELFF.

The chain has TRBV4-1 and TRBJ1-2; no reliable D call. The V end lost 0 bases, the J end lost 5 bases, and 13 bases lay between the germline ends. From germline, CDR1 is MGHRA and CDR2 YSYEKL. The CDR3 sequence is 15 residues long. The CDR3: CASSQDRLARYGYTF. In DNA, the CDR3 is TGCGCCAGCAGCCAAGATCGTTTAGCAAGATATGGCTACACCTTC.

CDR3 bases: TGTGCCAGTAGTAGTACAGGGGCCCGGGGGACCCAGTACTTC. It translates to CASSSTGARGTQYF. The rearrangement uses TRBV19 and TRBJ2-5; 7 positions match TRBD1. The CDR3 totals 14 residues. Germline CDR1 LNHDA, CDR2 SQIVND (reference sequence). Trimming took 4 bases from V and 7 from J; bases not matched to a gene: 9.

As DNA, the CDR3 is TGCAGCGTTGAAGATCTATTTCAGAAACCAGGGCCATTCCCCACCTACGAGCAGTACTTC. Amino acid sequence: CSVEDLFQKPGPFPTYEQYF. The rearrangement uses TRBV29-1 and TRBJ2-7; D perhaps matches TRBD1 (5 bases). In germline, CDR1 is SQVTM, CDR2 ANQGSEA. Trimming removed 0 bases from V and 2 bases from J, with 29 bases in between. The CDR3 consists of 20 residues.